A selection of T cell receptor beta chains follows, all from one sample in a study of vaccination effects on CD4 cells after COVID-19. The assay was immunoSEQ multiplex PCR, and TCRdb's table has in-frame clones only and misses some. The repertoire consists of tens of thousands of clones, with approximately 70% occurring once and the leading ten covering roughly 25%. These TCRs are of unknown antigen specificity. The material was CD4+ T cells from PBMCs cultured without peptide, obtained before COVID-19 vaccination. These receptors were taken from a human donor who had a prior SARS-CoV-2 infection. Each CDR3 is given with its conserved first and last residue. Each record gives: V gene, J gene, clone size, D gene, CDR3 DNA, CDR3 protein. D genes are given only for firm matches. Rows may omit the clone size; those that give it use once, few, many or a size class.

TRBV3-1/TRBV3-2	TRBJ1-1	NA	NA	TGTGCCAGCAGCCAAGTAACTAGAAGGGAGGAGAACACTGAAGCTTTCTTT	CASSQVTRREENTEAFF
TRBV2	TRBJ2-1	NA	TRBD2	TGTGCCAGCAGATCGACTAGCGGGAAATCGTCATGGCAGTTCTTC	CASRSTSGKSSWQFF
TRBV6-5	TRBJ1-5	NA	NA	TGTGCCAGCAGTTTAAGACAGTATCAGCCCCAGCATTTT	CASSLRQYQPQHF
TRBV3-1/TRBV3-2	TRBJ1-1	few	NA	TGTGCCAGCAGCCAATTTACAGAGAACACTGAAGCTTTCTTT	CASSQFTENTEAFF
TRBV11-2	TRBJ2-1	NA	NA	TGTGCCAGCAGAAACCTAGCGAGAGGGCCCCGCTCCTACAATGAGCAGTTCTTC	CASRNLARGPRSYNEQFF
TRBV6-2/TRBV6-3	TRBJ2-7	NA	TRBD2	TGTGCCAGCAGTTATGCGGGGGTCTACGAGCAGTACTTC	CASSYAGVYEQYF
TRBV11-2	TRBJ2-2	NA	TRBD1	TGTGCCAGCAGCGGCAGATCAGGGGGTTTTATCGGATCCGGGGAGCTGTTTTTT	CASSGRSGGFIGSGELFF
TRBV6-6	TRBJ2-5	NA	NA	TGTGCCAGCAGTTACGCCAAAGAGACCCAGTACTTC	CASSYAKETQYF
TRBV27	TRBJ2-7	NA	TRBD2	TGTGCCAGCAGGCCACCGGGGAGGGGAAGGAACGAGCAGTACTTC	CASRPPGRGRNEQYF
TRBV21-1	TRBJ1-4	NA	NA	TGTGCCAGCGCCCGGGGCCGGTGGACAGGGATTTTAGATGAAAAACTGTTTTTT	CASARGRWTGILDEKLFF
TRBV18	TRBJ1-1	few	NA	TGTGCCAGCTCACCATTACAGGTTAACACTGAAGCTTTCTTT	CASSPLQVNTEAFF
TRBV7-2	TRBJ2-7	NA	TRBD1	TGTGCCAGCAGCTCGCCAGGGACAGTTTATTCCTACGAGCAGTACTTC	CASSSPGTVYSYEQYF
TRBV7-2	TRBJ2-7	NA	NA	TGTGCCAGCAGCTCCAGGGCCCAGGGGGAGCAGTACTTC	CASSSRAQGEQYF
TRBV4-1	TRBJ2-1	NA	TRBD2	TGCGCCAGCAGCCCTTCAGGACTAGCGGCCTACAATGAGCAGTTCTTC	CASSPSGLAAYNEQFF
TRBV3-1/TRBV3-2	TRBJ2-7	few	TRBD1	TGTGCCAGCAGCCAAGGGACAGGGACTTACGAGCAGTACTTC	CASSQGTGTYEQYF
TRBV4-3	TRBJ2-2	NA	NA	TGCGCCAGCAGCCAAGTCCAGGCACAACTGGCTGGCGGGGAGCTGTTTTTT	CASSQVQAQLAGGELFF
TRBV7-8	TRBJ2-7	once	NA	TGTGCCAGCAGCTCCGGCTCAGAAAAATACGAGCAGTACTTC	CASSSGSEKYEQYF
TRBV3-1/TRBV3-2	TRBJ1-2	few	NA	TGTGCCAGCAGCCAAGAGTTTTCCCTCAGGAGCGCCTATGGCTACACCTTC	CASSQEFSLRSAYGYTF
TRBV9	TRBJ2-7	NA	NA	TGTGCCAGCAGTGAGGGACCAAACTACGAGCAGTACTTC	CASSEGPNYEQYF
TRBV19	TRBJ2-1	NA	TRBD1	TGTGCCAGTACATCGAGGACAGGCTTCTCCTACAATGAGCAGTTCTTC	CASTSRTGFSYNEQFF
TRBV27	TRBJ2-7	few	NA	TGTGCCAGCAGTTTATCTGGACGGTACGAGCAGTACTTC	CASSLSGRYEQYF
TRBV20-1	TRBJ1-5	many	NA	TGCAGTGCTATTGACAGATCCCTTACGTGGAATCAGCCCCAGCATTTT	CSAIDRSLTWNQPQHF
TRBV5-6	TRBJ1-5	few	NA	TGTGCCAGCAGCTTGTTTGGGAGGGATGGGCAGCCCCAGCATTTT	CASSLFGRDGQPQHF
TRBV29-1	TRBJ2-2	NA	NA	TGCAGCGTTTCAATAGCCCGAACCGGGGAGCTGTTTTTT	CSVSIARTGELFF
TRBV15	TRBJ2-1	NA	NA	TGTGCCACCAGCAGAGAAAGTAGGGAAGGGGTGAGGGTCAATGAGCAGTTCTTC	CATSRESREGVRVNEQFF
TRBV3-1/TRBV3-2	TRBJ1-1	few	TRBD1	TGTGCCAGCAGTGACAGGGGTCGGGGCACTGAAGCTTTCTTT	CASSDRGRGTEAFF
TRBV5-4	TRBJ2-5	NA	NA	TGTGCCAGCAGCTCGCCGGGACACCAAGATAAGTTGCAAGAGACCCAGTACTTC	CASSSPGHQDKLQETQYF
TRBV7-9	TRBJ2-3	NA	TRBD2	TGTGCCAGCAGCTTTGGGACTAGCCTCAGCACAGATACGCAGTATTTT	CASSFGTSLSTDTQYF
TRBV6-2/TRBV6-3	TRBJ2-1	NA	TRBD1	TGTGCCAGCAGTTACGTCAGGGGGCTGGCGGGATCAATCAATGAGCAGTTCTTC	CASSYVRGLAGSINEQFF
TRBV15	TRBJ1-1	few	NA	TGTGCCACCGAACATAGGGGAATGAACACTGAAGCTTTCTTT	CATEHRGMNTEAFF
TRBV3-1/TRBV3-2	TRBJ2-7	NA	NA	TGTGCCAGCAGCCAGCGGGGTGGCGGTTACGAGCAGTACTTC	CASSQRGGGYEQYF
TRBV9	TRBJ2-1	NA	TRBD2	TGTGCCAGCAGCCCCCGGGACTATAACTACAATGAGCAGTTCTTC	CASSPRDYNYNEQFF
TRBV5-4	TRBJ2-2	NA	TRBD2	TGTGCCAGCAGCTTGAAGCGGGGGGGTGATAACCTAATGTGGACCGGGGAGCTGTTTTTT	CASSLKRGGDNLMWTGELFF
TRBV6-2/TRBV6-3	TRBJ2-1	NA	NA	TGTGCCAGCAGTTATTTACCAATCGGGGTTTACAATGAGCAGTTCTTC	CASSYLPIGVYNEQFF
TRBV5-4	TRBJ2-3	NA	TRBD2	TGTGCCAGCAGCTTGTCTGGGGTTAGCGGGAGAGTAGAGTATTTT	CASSLSGVSGRVEYF
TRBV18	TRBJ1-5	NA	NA	TGTGCCAGCTCACCGGGGGGAGATCAGCCCCAGCATTTT	CASSPGGDQPQHF
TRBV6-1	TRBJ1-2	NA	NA	TGTGCCAGCAGTGAACGACTTAACTATGGCTACACCTTC	CASSERLNYGYTF
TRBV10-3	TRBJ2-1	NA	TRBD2	TGTGCCATCGGACTAGTAAGTGAGCAGTTCTTC	CAIGLVSEQFF
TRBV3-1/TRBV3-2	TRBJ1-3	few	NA	TGTGCCAGCAGCCAAGATCCCAACAGCTTCTCTGGAAACACCATATATTTT	CASSQDPNSFSGNTIYF
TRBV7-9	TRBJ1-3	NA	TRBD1	TGTGCCAGCAGCTTGACAGGGTCCGGAAACACCATATATTTT	CASSLTGSGNTIYF
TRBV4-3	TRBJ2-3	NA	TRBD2	TGCGCCAGCAGCCAACGAGCGGGAACAGATACGCAGTATTTT	CASSQRAGTDTQYF
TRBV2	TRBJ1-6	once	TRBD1	TGTGCCAGCATGACAGGGGGCTTTTCACCCCTCCACTTT	CASMTGGFSPLHF
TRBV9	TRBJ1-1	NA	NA	TGTGCCAGCAGCGTAAAGTTAGAGGGTGAAGCTTTCTTT	CASSVKLEGEAFF
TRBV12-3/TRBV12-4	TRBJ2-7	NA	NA	TGTGCCAGCAGTTTCTACAGGGCTGCCGAGCAGTACTTC	CASSFYRAAEQYF
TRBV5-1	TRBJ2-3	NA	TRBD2	TGCGCCAGCATGTTACTAGCGGGGGAAGATACGCAGTATTTT	CASMLLAGEDTQYF
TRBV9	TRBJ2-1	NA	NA	TGTGCCAGCAGCGTTTGGCAGGGGACTGAGCAGTTCTTC	CASSVWQGTEQFF
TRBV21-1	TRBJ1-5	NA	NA	TGTGCCAGCAATGGTCGGGCAGGTCAGCGCGGACTGTATAGCAATCAGCCCCAGCATTTT	CASNGRAGQRGLYSNQPQHF
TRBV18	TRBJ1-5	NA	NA	TGTGCCAGCTCAAGTGACTGGAATCAGCCCCAGCATTTT	CASSSDWNQPQHF
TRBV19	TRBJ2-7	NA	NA	TGTGCCAGTAGTATAGCCGTGGGAGGTAGGCCACCCCAGGCCTTC	CASSIAVGGRPPQAF
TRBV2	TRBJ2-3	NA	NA	TGTGCCAGCAGGGATAGCTATAGCACAGATACGCAGTATTTT	CASRDSYSTDTQYF
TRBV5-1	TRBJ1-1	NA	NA	TGCGCCAGCAGCTTGGCCCCCCGAGTGGACACTGAAGCTTTCTTT	CASSLAPRVDTEAFF
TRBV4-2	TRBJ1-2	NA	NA	TGTGCCAGCAGCCAAGAGCGGGTCACTAACTATGGCTACACCTTC	CASSQERVTNYGYTF
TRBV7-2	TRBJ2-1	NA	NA	TGTGCCAGCAGCTTAGTTGGAGACTTGTACAATGAGCAGTTCTTC	CASSLVGDLYNEQFF
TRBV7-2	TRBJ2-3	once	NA	TGTGCCAGCAGCCAAGGAGGGTCTAGACGGTTGAATACGCAGTATTTT	CASSQGGSRRLNTQYF